This note documents a single TCR beta chain sequence. Libraries were prepared by immunoSEQ multiplex PCR; TCRdb keeps only in-frame clonotypes and omits some of them. The table records 90,000 to 100,000 clones, 85% of them present only once. This sample was included in a study of blood T cell repertoires in COVID-19. The sequence was obtained from a man of 80 years or more with acute or convalescent COVID-19. Sample: peripheral blood.

CDR3 region: CASSPDWTGELFF. Written as DNA, the CDR3 is TGTGCCAGCAGCCCAGATTGGACCGGGGAGCTGTTTTTT. The chain has TRBV28 and TRBJ2-2; D ambiguous. The CDR3 covers 13 residues. Germline V gene data show CDR1 as MDHEN and CDR2 as SYDVKM. V was trimmed by 6 bases and J by 5 bases, leaving 10 bases between them.